These 2 T cell receptor beta chains came from one sample sequenced in a study of cytomegalovirus exposure and HLA in healthy donors (dated by TCRdb to the late 2010s). The library came from the immunoSEQ multiplex PCR assay. For the multiplex PCR, a mixture combining 60 forward primers for TCR Vbeta segments and 13 reverse primers for TCR Jbeta segments was used. Held by TCRdb, this immuneACCESS table contains in-frame sequences only and omits some clones. Under half of the omission traces to an unresolved V gene where checked; the cause of the rest is unknown. This sample gives 210,000 or so clones in total; around 80% of them show up just once. Around 2.8% of the sample comes from the top ten. The sequenced sample consisted of PBMCs. These receptors came from a woman aged 60 to 75 in good health and CMV-seropositive.

The CDR3 DNA reads as TGTGCCAGCGTCCTGCGGGCCGGGGCCAACGTCCTGACTTTC. Encoded protein: CASVLRAGANVLTF. The chain links TRBV5-6 to TRBJ2-6, with D tentatively TRBD2 (5 bases). Germline-derived CDR1 and CDR2 are SGHDT and YYEEEE. This CDR3 is built from 14 residues. Trimming removed 7 bases from V and 4 bases from J, with 12 bases in between. The whole variable domain, remainder taken from reference TRBV5-6 and TRBJ2-6, is DAGVTQSPTHLIKTRGQQVTLRCSPKSGHDTVSWYQQALGQGPQFIFQYYEEEERQRGNFPDRFSGHQFPNYSSELNVNALLLGDSALYLCASVLRAGANVLTFGAGSRLTVL.

This clone was seen once. The chain has TRBV7-2 and TRBJ2-2, with 8 positions matching TRBD2. Germline V gives CDR1 SGHTA, CDR2 FQGNSA. Trimming cost V 3 bases and J 2 bases; bases outside gene matches: 2. CDR3 length equals 15 residues. The CDR3 sequence is CASSFAGGNTGELFF. CDR3 bases: TGTGCCAGCAGCTTCGCGGGGGGTAACACCGGGGAGCTGTTTTTT.